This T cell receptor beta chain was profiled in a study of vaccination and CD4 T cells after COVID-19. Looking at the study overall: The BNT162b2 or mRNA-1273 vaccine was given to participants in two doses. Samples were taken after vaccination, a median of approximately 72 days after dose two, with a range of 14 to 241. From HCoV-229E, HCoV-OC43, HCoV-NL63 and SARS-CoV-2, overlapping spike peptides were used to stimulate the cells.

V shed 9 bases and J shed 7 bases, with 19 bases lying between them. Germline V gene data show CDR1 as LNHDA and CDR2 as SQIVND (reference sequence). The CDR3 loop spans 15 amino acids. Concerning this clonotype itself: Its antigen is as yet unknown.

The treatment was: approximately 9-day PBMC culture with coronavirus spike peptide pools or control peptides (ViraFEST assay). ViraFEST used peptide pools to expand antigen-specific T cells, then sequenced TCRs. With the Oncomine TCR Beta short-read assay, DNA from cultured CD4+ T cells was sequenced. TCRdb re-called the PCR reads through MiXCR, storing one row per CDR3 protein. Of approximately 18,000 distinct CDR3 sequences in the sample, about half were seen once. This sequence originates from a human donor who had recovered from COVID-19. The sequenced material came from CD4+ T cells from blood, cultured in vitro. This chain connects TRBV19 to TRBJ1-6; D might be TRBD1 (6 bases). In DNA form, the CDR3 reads TGTGCCAGCGGAAACCACCCGAGGGGGAATTCACCCCTCCACTTT. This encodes CASGNHPRGNSPLHF.